These 16 T cell receptor beta chains were all obtained from the same sample, sequenced in a study of blood T cell repertoires in COVID-19. Some clones are missing from TCRdb's copy, which holds only in-frame ones; the method was immunoSEQ multiplex PCR. Here the sample spans around 190,000 clones, around nine tenths being singletons. The specimen sequenced was peripheral blood. These receptors all stem from a man between 50 and 59 years old with COVID-19, enrolled during active disease.

The V call is TRBV29-1, the J call TRBJ2-7; 7 positions match TRBD2. This CDR3 is built from 17 residues. Per the germline V gene, CDR1 is SQVTM and CDR2 is ANQGSEA. With 0 bases clipped from V and 0 bases from J, the junction kept 11 bases outside the gene matches. This CDR3 is CSVEEPTGRENSYEQYF. Written as DNA, the CDR3 is TGCAGCGTTGAAGAACCTACGGGGCGGGAGAACTCCTACGAGCAGTACTTC.

The CDR3 bases are TGTGCCACCAGTGATTACTTTCGACAGGGGATGAACACTGAAGCTTTCTTT. Translated: CATSDYFRQGMNTEAFF. This chain links TRBV24-1 with TRBJ1-1, with 8 bases lining up with TRBD1. Germline V lookup: CDR1 KGHDR, CDR2 SFDVKD. The ends lost 2 bases at V and 0 bases at J; junction bases unmatched: 7. This CDR3 has 17 amino acids.

The genes are TRBV7-9 and TRBJ2-7; tentatively, D is TRBD2 (5 bases). This CDR3 is built from 16 residues. Between the trimmed V and J ends, which lost 5 bases and 2 bases, there was a span of 19 bases. Germline CDR1 and CDR2: SEHNR and FQNEAQ (reference sequence). The CDR3 coding sequence is TGTGCCAGCAGCCTCGGGATCGCGGGTCCCACCTACGAGCAGTACTTC. Translating gives CASSLGIAGPTYEQYF.

This clone has just a few counts. The V and J genes are TRBV2 and TRBJ2-5, with 8 bases that match TRBD2. After removal of 2 bases from V and 1 base from J, the junction contained 6 bases not matched to a gene. CDR1 is SNHLY, CDR2 FYNNEI, per germline. The CDR3 covers 16 residues. CDR3 coding DNA: TGTGCCAGCAGTGAAATCTCGCGGGGGGCCCAAGAGACCCAGTACTTC. This gives the protein CASSEISRGAQETQYF.

The chain combines TRBV5-6 with TRBJ1-2, with TRBD1 as a possible D gene (5 bases). V was shortened by 0 bases and J by 14 bases, with 14 bases between the two germline ends. Germline V gene lookup returns CDR1 SGHDT and CDR2 YYEEEE. The CDR3 is 12 residues long. The CDR3 DNA is TGTGCCAGCAGCTTGGGACAGACCAGGCGGACCTTC. This codes for CASSLGQTRRTF. The full variable domain, with the rest looked up from reference TRBV5-6 and TRBJ1-2, is DAGVTQSPTHLIKTRGQQVTLRCSPKSGHDTVSWYQQALGQGPQFIFQYYEEEERQRGNFPDRFSGHQFPNYSSELNVNALLLGDSALYLCASSLGQTRRTFGSGTRLTVV.

This clone was picked up a small number of times. The chain employs TRBV27 and TRBJ1-2; D unresolved. The CDR3 covers 15 residues. Germline assignment: CDR1 MNHEY and CDR2 SMNVEV (reference sequence). The V and J ends lost 5 bases and 1 base respectively, with 14 bases between them. CDR3: CASSPQSSSNYGYTF. CDR3 coding DNA: TGTGCCAGCAGTCCCCAGTCTAGCAGTAACTATGGCTACACCTTC.

The rearrangement links TRBV5-1 to TRBJ2-2, with D possibly TRBD1 on 5 matching bases. CDR3 length: 15 amino acids. V was pared by 0 bases and J by 0 bases, with 6 bases between. CDR1 and CDR2 (germline): SGHRS, YFSETQ. CDR3 sequence: CASSLGQSNTGELFF. The CDR3 bases are TGCGCCAGCAGCTTGGGACAGTCGAACACCGGGGAGCTGTTTTTT.

The chain recombines TRBV2 with TRBJ2-7; possibly TRBD2 for D (5 bases). Looked up from germline, CDR1 is SNHLY and CDR2 is FYNNEI. Trimming took 6 bases from V and 4 from J, leaving 10 bases between them. The CDR3 consists of 12 residues. The CDR3 spells CASSSLGYEQYF. The CDR3 DNA follows: TGTGCCAGCAGCTCACTAGGTTACGAGCAGTACTTC.

This chain joins TRBV15 and TRBJ1-2; TRBD1 is a possible D gene (5 bases). The V gene's germline CDR1 is LNHNV and CDR2 YYDKDF (reference sequence). Trimming took 0 bases from V and 8 from J, leaving 25 bases between them. This CDR3 has 18 residues. In DNA form, the CDR3 reads TGTGCCACCAGCAGAGATCTTTTATTGGAGGGGAGGCCCAAAGGCTACACCTTC. Translated, it gives CATSRDLLLEGRPKGYTF.

The V call is TRBV6-5, the J call TRBJ2-5; 9 bases align to TRBD2. The CDR3 has 15 residues. V lost 5 bases and J lost 4; bases outside the gene matches: 8. Germline V lookup: CDR1 MNHEY, CDR2 SVGAGI. Here the CDR3 DNA reads TGTGCCAGCAGTCAGGGGACTAGCTCCCGAGAGACCCAGTACTTC. It is translated as CASSQGTSSRETQYF.

This rearrangement joins TRBV12-3 or TRBV12-4 to TRBJ2-2; possibly TRBD1 for D (5 bases). The CDR3 runs to 13 residues. V dropped 2 bases and J dropped 11 bases, with 12 bases sitting between them. CDR3 residues: CASSLSDKFELFF. The CDR3 region has the DNA TGTGCCAGCAGTTTATCGGACAAGTTTGAGCTGTTTTTT.

This rearrangement joins TRBV6-1 to TRBJ2-3, with 8 bases that match TRBD2. With 1 base clipped from V and 1 base from J, the junction kept 1 base outside the gene matches. Germline V gene data show CDR1 as MNHNS and CDR2 as SASEGT. The CDR3 totals 15 residues. DNA for the CDR3: TGTGCCAGCAGTGAAGAGACTAGCGGCACAGATACGCAGTATTTT. It translates to CASSEETSGTDTQYF.

CDR3 sequence reads: CASSSPGTGLDYGYTF. The CDR3 coding sequence is TGTGCCAGCAGTTCCCCTGGGACAGGGTTAGACTATGGCTACACCTTC. The genes are TRBV6-5 and TRBJ1-2, with 9 bases fitting TRBD1. CDR1 and CDR2 (germline): MNHEY, SVGAGI. V lost 4 bases and J lost 3; bases outside the gene matches: 9. The CDR3 spans 16 residues.

The V gene is TRBV7-7, the J gene TRBJ2-1, with D maybe TRBD2 (5 bases). This CDR3 comprises 14 residues. CDR1 and CDR2 (germline): SSHAT, FNYEAQ (reference sequence). Trimming left V 2 bases short and J 4 bases short, with 9 bases between. This CDR3 reads CASSLSGRYNEQFF. The DNA for the CDR3 is TGTGCCAGCAGCTTAAGCGGCAGATACAATGAGCAGTTCTTC.

This clone has only one observation. J is TRBJ2-3 and V is TRBV27; 11 bases match TRBD2. The germline CDR1 and CDR2 sequences are MNHEY and SMNVEV (reference sequence). This CDR3 has 17 residues. V lost 7 bases, J lost 4 bases, and 13 bases stayed unmatched. CDR3 bases: TGTGCCAGCACTCCACTTGGGCTAGCGGGAGGTTCAGATACGCAGTATTTT. It yields the protein CASTPLGLAGGSDTQYF.

V and J are TRBV7-3 and TRBJ2-1, with TRBD1 as a possible D gene (7 bases). V was shortened by 6 bases and J by 6 bases, with 15 bases between the two germline ends. Germline CDR1 and CDR2: SGHTA and FQGTGA. This CDR3 is 14 amino acids long. CDR3 nucleotides: TGTGCCAGCAGTAATGCAGGGGGGTCCAATGAGCAGTTCTTC. It is translated as CASSNAGGSNEQFF. Drawing the rest from reference TRBV7-3 and TRBJ2-1, the complete variable domain is GAGVSQTPSNKVTEKGKYVELRCDPISGHTALYWYRQSLGQGPEFLIYFQGTGAADDSGLPNDRFFAVRPEGSVSTLKIQRTERGDSAVYLCASSNAGGSNEQFFGPGTRLTVL.